The rows below give T cell receptor beta chains drawn from one sample of a study of PD-1 blockade in classical Hodgkin lymphoma. Method: immunoSEQ multiplex PCR; TCRdb's copy keeps in-frame clones and lacks some. Of 1,500 to 2,000 clones listed, roughly 89% were seen once; the top ten hold roughly 1.5%. The material sequenced was CD4+ T cells from blood, taken at baseline. These receptors were collected from a human donor with classical Hodgkin lymphoma. CDR3s include the opening cysteine and the closing phenylalanine or tryptophan. D genes are given only for firm matches. The listing skips clone size in some rows; elsewhere it reads once, few, many or a size class.

cdr3_nt: TGTGCCAGCAGGAGGGCAGGGCTTAATGAAAAACTGTTTTTT
cdr3_aa: CASRRAGLNEKLFF
d_call: -
v_call: TRBV27
j_call: TRBJ1-4
clone_size: -

cdr3_nt: TGCGCCAGCAGCCGGGGACCGAGCGGGGACACTGAAGCTTTCTTT
cdr3_aa: CASSRGPSGDTEAFF
d_call: -
v_call: TRBV4-1
j_call: TRBJ1-1
clone_size: -

cdr3_nt: TGTGCCAGCAGCTTAACAGGGGTAGGCACAGATACGCAGTATTTT
cdr3_aa: CASSLTGVGTDTQYF
d_call: TRBD1
v_call: TRBV6-4
j_call: TRBJ2-3
clone_size: -

cdr3_nt: TGTGCCTGGAGCCGGGGACAGATCACCTACGAGCAGTACTTC
cdr3_aa: CAWSRGQITYEQYF
d_call: TRBD1
v_call: TRBV30
j_call: TRBJ2-7
clone_size: once

cdr3_nt: TGTGCCAGCAGTGAACGTCGGGGAAACACCGGGGAGCTGTTTTTT
cdr3_aa: CASSERRGNTGELFF
d_call: -
v_call: TRBV2
j_call: TRBJ2-2
clone_size: -

cdr3_nt: TGTGCCAGCAGGCAGGGGGCGAATAATTCACCCCTCCACTTT
cdr3_aa: CASRQGANNSPLHF
d_call: TRBD1
v_call: TRBV2
j_call: TRBJ1-6
clone_size: -

cdr3_nt: TGTGCCTGGACCTTACTAGCGGGAGGAGAGACCCAGTACTTC
cdr3_aa: CAWTLLAGGETQYF
d_call: TRBD2
v_call: TRBV30
j_call: TRBJ2-5
clone_size: -

cdr3_nt: TGTGCCAGCAGCCTCCGCCTCTATGGCTACACCTTC
cdr3_aa: CASSLRLYGYTF
d_call: -
v_call: TRBV28
j_call: TRBJ1-2
clone_size: -

cdr3_nt: TGTGCCAGCAGCTTGACCGTCGCAAATGAGCAGTTCTTC
cdr3_aa: CASSLTVANEQFF
d_call: -
v_call: TRBV7-9
j_call: TRBJ2-1
clone_size: -

cdr3_nt: TGTGCCAGCAGTTTTACGTATGGCTACACCTTC
cdr3_aa: CASSFTYGYTF
d_call: -
v_call: TRBV6-1
j_call: TRBJ1-2
clone_size: few

cdr3_nt: TGTGCCAGCAGCCCCGACAGGTCCTACGAGCAGTACTTC
cdr3_aa: CASSPDRSYEQYF
d_call: -
v_call: TRBV21-1
j_call: TRBJ2-7
clone_size: few

cdr3_nt: TGTGCCAGCAGTGGAATGCTAGCGGGGGGGTATGAGCAGTTCTTC
cdr3_aa: CASSGMLAGGYEQFF
d_call: TRBD2
v_call: TRBV6-1
j_call: TRBJ2-1
clone_size: once

cdr3_nt: TGCAGCGTTAGGGGTAGTGGCGGGGTGGAAGCTTTCTTT
cdr3_aa: CSVRGSGGVEAFF
d_call: -
v_call: TRBV29-1
j_call: TRBJ1-1
clone_size: -

cdr3_nt: TGTGCCAGCAGCGTTACCGGGACAGCATACACCGGGGAGCTGTTTTTT
cdr3_aa: CASSVTGTAYTGELFF
d_call: TRBD1
v_call: TRBV9
j_call: TRBJ2-2
clone_size: -

cdr3_nt: TGTGCCAGCAGGTTCCCGGGGGGAAGGGGTGGATACGAGCAGTACTTC
cdr3_aa: CASRFPGGRGGYEQYF
d_call: TRBD2
v_call: TRBV11-2
j_call: TRBJ2-7
clone_size: once

cdr3_nt: TGTGCCAGCAGCCGAGCTTGGACAGGGGGTAATCGCAATCAGCCCCAGCATTTT
cdr3_aa: CASSRAWTGGNRNQPQHF
d_call: TRBD1
v_call: TRBV5-5
j_call: TRBJ1-5
clone_size: -

cdr3_nt: TGTGCCAGCAGCTTGTTCAGGACAATGAACACTGAAGCTTTCTTT
cdr3_aa: CASSLFRTMNTEAFF
d_call: -
v_call: TRBV5-6
j_call: TRBJ1-1
clone_size: -

cdr3_nt: TGCGCCAGCAGCCCATACCCGGACAGGGGGCGTCTCGAGCAGTACTTC
cdr3_aa: CASSPYPDRGRLEQYF
d_call: TRBD1
v_call: TRBV5-1
j_call: TRBJ2-7
clone_size: -

cdr3_nt: TGTGCCAGCAGTTACTCGGTTACTAGCGGGGGCGAGACCCAGTACTTC
cdr3_aa: CASSYSVTSGGETQYF
d_call: TRBD2
v_call: TRBV6-5
j_call: TRBJ2-5
clone_size: -

cdr3_nt: TGTGCCAGCAGCCCGGGGGTCCAAGAGACCCAGTACTTC
cdr3_aa: CASSPGVQETQYF
d_call: -
v_call: TRBV11-2
j_call: TRBJ2-5
clone_size: -

cdr3_nt: TGCGCCAGCAGCTTGGACCGGGAGGACAATGAGCAGTTCTTC
cdr3_aa: CASSLDREDNEQFF
d_call: TRBD2
v_call: TRBV5-1
j_call: TRBJ2-1
clone_size: -

cdr3_nt: TGTGCCAGCAGTGAATGGGACTACGCCTACAATGAGCAGTTCTTC
cdr3_aa: CASSEWDYAYNEQFF
d_call: TRBD2
v_call: TRBV6-1
j_call: TRBJ2-1
clone_size: -

cdr3_nt: TGTGCCAGCAGCCCCCGGGACAGGCCCTACGAGCAGTACTTC
cdr3_aa: CASSPRDRPYEQYF
d_call: TRBD1
v_call: TRBV6-6
j_call: TRBJ2-7
clone_size: -